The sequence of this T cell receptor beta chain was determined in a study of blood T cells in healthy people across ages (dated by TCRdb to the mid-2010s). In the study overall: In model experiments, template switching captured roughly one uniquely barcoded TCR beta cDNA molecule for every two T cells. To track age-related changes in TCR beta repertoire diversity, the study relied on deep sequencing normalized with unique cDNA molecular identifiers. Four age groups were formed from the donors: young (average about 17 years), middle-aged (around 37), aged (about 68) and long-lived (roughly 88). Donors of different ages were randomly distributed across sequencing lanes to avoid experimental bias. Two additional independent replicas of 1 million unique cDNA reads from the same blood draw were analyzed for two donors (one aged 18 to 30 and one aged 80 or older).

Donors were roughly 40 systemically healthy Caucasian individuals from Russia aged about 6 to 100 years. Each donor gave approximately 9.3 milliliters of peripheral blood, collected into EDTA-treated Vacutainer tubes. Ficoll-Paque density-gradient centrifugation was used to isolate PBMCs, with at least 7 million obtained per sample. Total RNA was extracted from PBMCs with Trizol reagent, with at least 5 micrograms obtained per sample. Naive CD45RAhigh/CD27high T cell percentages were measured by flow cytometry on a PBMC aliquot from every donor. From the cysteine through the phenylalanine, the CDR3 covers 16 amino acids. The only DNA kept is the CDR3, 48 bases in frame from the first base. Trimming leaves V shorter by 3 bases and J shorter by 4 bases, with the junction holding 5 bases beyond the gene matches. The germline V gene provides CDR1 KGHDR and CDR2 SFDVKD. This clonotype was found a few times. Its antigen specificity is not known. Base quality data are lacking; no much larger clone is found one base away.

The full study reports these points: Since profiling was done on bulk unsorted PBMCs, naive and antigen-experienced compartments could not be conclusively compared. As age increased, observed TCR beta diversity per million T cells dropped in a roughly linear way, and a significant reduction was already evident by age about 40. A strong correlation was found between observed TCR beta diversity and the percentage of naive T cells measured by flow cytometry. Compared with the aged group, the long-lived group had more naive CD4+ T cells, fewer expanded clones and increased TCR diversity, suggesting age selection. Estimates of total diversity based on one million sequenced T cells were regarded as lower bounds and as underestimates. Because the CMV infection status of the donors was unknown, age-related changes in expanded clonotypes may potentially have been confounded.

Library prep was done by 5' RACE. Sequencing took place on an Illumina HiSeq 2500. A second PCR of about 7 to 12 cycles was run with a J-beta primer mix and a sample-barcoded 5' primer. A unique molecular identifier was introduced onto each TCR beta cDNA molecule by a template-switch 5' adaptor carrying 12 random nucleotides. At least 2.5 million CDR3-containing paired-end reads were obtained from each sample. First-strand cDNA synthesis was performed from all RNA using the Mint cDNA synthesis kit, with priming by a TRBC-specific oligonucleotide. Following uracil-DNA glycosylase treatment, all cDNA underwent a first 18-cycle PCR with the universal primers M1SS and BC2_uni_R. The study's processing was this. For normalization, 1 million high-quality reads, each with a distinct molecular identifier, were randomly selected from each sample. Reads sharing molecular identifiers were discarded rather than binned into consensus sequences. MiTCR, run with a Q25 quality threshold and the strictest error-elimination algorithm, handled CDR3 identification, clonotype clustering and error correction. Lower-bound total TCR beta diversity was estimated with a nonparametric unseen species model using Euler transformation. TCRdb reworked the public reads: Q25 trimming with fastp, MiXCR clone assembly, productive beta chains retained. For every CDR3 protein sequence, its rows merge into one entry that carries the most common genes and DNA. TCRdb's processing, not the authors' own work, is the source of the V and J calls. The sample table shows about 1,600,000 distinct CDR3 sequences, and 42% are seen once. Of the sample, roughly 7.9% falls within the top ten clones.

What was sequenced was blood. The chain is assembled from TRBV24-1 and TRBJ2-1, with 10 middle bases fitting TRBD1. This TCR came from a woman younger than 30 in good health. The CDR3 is CATSDGGTGAYNEQFF. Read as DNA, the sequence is TGTGCCACCAGTGATGGAGGGACAGGGGCTTACAATGAGCAGTTCTTC.